Described below is a single T cell receptor beta chain sequence and its context. These data are taken from a study of Tregs in tolerant kidney transplant recipients. Mixed chimerism was transient after nonmyeloablative marrow transplants from related graft donors. The junction had 7 bases not matched to a gene; V was cut back by 0 bases and J by 3 bases. The CDR3 is made up of 16 amino acids. CDR1 SGHDT and CDR2 YYEEEE come from the germline V gene. Using immunoSEQ multiplex PCR, the repertoire was profiled, and TCRdb retains in-frame clones only, with some absent. Of 50,000 or so clones listed, about nine tenths are singletons.

The clonotype was recovered from a human patient who received a combined kidney and bone marrow transplant. Some T cells may be the graft donor's. V usage is TRBV5-6 and J usage is TRBJ2-5, with 8 bases that match TRBD2. The material was CD8+ T cells from blood (PBMCs), obtained 12 months after the transplant. The CDR3 loop reads CASSLVFRRGEETQYF. The CDR3 DNA is TGTGCCAGCAGCTTGGTTTTTCGGCGGGGGGAAGAGACCCAGTACTTC.